This T cell receptor (beta chain) was documented in a study of T cells in Graves' hyperthyroidism and ophthalmopathy. This clonotype came up a few times. The V segment lost 7 bases and the J segment 4 bases; nucleotides outside the gene matches: 11. Germline assignment: CDR1 SGHNT and CDR2 YYREEE (reference sequence). The CDR3 consists of 15 residues. Amplified TCR beta CDR3 regions came from RNA transcripts. A first-round RT-PCR of the TCR CDR3 used the HTBI primer set. TCRdb recomputed calls from the multiplex PCR reads with MiXCR, one row per CDR3 protein. The data show fewer than 500,000 distinct CDR3 sequences, about 14% seen once.

The gene calls are TRBV5-4 and TRBJ1-1, with 9 bases that match TRBD1. The specimen was blood. This TCR came from a man aged 18 to 30 with Graves' ophthalmopathy. The CDR3 DNA reads as TGTGCCAGCCGGATAGACAGGGGGACAACCACTGAAGCTTTCTTT. Residues: CASRIDRGTTTEAFF.